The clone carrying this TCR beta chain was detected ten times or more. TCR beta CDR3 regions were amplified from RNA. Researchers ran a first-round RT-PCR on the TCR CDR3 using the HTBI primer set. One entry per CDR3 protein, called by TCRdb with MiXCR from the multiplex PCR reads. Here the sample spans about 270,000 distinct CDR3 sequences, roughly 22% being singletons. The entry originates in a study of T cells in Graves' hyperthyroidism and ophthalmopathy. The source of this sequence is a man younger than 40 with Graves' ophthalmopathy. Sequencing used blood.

CDR3 amino acids: CASGNAGSLEAFF. The CDR3 DNA is TGTGCCAGCGGAAATGCGGGTTCCCTTGAAGCTTTCTTT. The chain joins TRBV28 to TRBJ1-1; D call uncertain. The CDR3 has 13 amino acids. The V gene lost 8 bases and the J gene lost 7 bases, with 17 bases spanning the gap. Per germline, CDR1 MDHEN and CDR2 SYDVKM. The full variable domain, its missing parts supplied by reference TRBV28 and TRBJ1-1, is DVKVTQSSRYLVKRTGEKVFLECVQDMDHENMFWYRQDPGLGLRLIYFSYDVKMKEKGDIPEGYSVSREKKERFSLILESASTNQTSMYLCASGNAGSLEAFFGQGTRLTVV.